Listed below are T cell receptor beta chains from one sample, sequenced in a study of blood T cell repertoires in COVID-19. TCRdb keeps only in-frame clones here, not all; method: immunoSEQ multiplex PCR. Of around 100,000 clones listed, about 88% were seen once; the top ten hold 6.2%. Sequencing input: peripheral blood. Source of these receptors: a human donor in a cohort sampled during active COVID-19. The CDR3 runs from the conserved cysteine through the conserved F or W. The D gene is left open where the match is weak. Size tells how often a clone was seen (once, few, many) or the class of an expanded clone, and some rows leave it out.

>TRBV27|TRBJ1-1|17|-|-
CASRDLGAGEGEREAFF
TGTGCCAGCAGGGACCTTGGGGCAGGTGAGGGAGAGCGGGAGGCTTTCTTT
>TRBV19|TRBJ2-7|15|-|-
CASSIVAGSSYEQYF
TGTGCCAGTAGTATAGTGGCGGGCAGCTCCTACGAGCAGTACTTC
>TRBV10-3|TRBJ2-3|17|-|TRBD2
CAITHDPTSGVTDTQYF
TGTGCCATCACCCATGATCCAACTAGCGGGGTCACAGATACGCAGTATTTT
>TRBV9|TRBJ2-7|16|-|TRBD2
CASSGTSGTLMAEQYF
TGTGCCAGCAGCGGGACTAGCGGGACTCTGATGGCCGAGCAGTACTTC
>TRBV7-8|TRBJ2-1|16|-|TRBD2
CASSQFLAGVYNEQFF
TGTGCCAGCAGCCAATTCCTGGCGGGGGTTTACAATGAGCAGTTCTTC
>TRBV7-2|TRBJ2-1|14|-|-
CASSLVGSGNEQFF
TGTGCCAGCAGCTTAGTCGGTTCGGGAAATGAGCAGTTCTTC
>TRBV19|TRBJ1-5|17|once|TRBD1
CASSITRDRDGNQPQHF
TGTGCCAGTAGTATAACGCGGGACAGGGATGGCAATCAGCCCCAGCATTTT
>TRBV15|TRBJ1-1|16|-|-
CATSRDVGTRNTEAFF
TGTGCCACCAGCAGAGATGTGGGCACGAGAAACACTGAAGCTTTCTTT
>TRBV18|TRBJ2-1|18|-|TRBD2
CASSPFAGGGASADEQFF
TGTGCCAGCTCACCATTCGCGGGAGGAGGGGCTTCAGCCGATGAGCAGTTCTTC
>TRBV5-1|TRBJ2-3|18|-|TRBD1
CASSSPGGWSGRTDTQYF
TGCGCCAGCAGCTCTCCAGGGGGCTGGAGCGGACGCACAGATACGCAGTATTTT
>TRBV28|TRBJ1-4|15|-|TRBD1
CASSLWDSTNEKLFF
TGTGCCAGCAGTCTCTGGGACAGTACTAATGAAAAACTGTTTTTT
>TRBV5-8|TRBJ2-2|14|-|-
CASSLSGLAGELFF
TGTGCCAGCAGCTTGTCGGGGTTGGCCGGGGAGCTGTTTTTT
>TRBV15|TRBJ2-5|16|-|TRBD1
CATSRADRGPRETQYF
TGTGCCACCAGCAGGGCGGACAGGGGGCCGAGGGAGACCCAGTACTTC
>TRBV5-1|TRBJ2-1|15|-|TRBD2
CASSRDSGGGDEQFF
TGCGCCAGCAGTCGAGACAGCGGGGGAGGCGATGAGCAGTTCTTC
>TRBV28|TRBJ2-5|16|-|TRBD1
CASSLLFGTGVETQYF
TGTGCCAGCAGTTTATTATTCGGGACAGGGGTGGAGACCCAGTACTTC
>TRBV15|TRBJ2-2|17|-|-
CATSRELVAGNTGELFF
TGTGCCACCAGCAGAGAGCTCGTTGCGGGAAACACCGGGGAGCTGTTTTTT
>TRBV4-1|TRBJ2-7|15|few|-
CASSLSLTGNYEQYF
TGCGCCAGCAGCCTCTCTCTAACAGGGAACTACGAGCAGTACTTC
>TRBV5-1|TRBJ1-5|14|-|TRBD1
CASSEGQLNQPQHF
TGCGCCAGCAGCGAGGGACAGCTAAATCAGCCCCAGCATTTT
>TRBV3-1/TRBV3-2|TRBJ2-2|15|-|-
CASSQERRGAGELFF
TGTGCCAGCAGCCAAGAAAGGAGGGGAGCCGGGGAGCTGTTTTTT
>TRBV11-3|TRBJ2-7|14|-|-
CASSLDGPAYEQYF
TGTGCCAGCAGCTTAGATGGCCCAGCCTACGAGCAGTACTTC
>TRBV20-1|TRBJ2-2|11|-|-
CSARGPGELFF
TGCAGTGCTAGAGGGCCCGGGGAGCTGTTTTTT
>TRBV2|TRBJ2-7|15|-|TRBD2
CASSVVGGGSYEQYF
TGTGCCAGCAGCGTGGTCGGCGGGGGATCCTACGAGCAGTACTTC
>TRBV9|TRBJ2-5|17|-|TRBD2
CASSVAASGGDQETQYF
TGTGCCAGCAGCGTAGCGGCTAGCGGGGGGGATCAAGAGACCCAGTACTTC
>TRBV5-1|TRBJ2-3|18|-|TRBD2
CASSLGGLAGSIRDTQYF
TGCGCCAGCAGCTTGGGGGGCTTAGCGGGATCGATCAGGGATACGCAGTATTTT
>TRBV3-1/TRBV3-2|TRBJ2-7|14|-|-
CASSQSAAGWEQYF
TGTGCCAGCAGCCAATCAGCGGCCGGGTGGGAGCAGTACTTC
>TRBV4-1|TRBJ2-2|16|-|TRBD1
CASRAPGTADPGELFF
TGCGCCAGCAGGGCCCCCGGGACAGCAGACCCCGGGGAGCTGTTTTTT
>TRBV19|TRBJ1-5|20|-|-
CASSTAGAFSDQYSNQPQHF
TGTGCCAGTAGTACCGCAGGGGCTTTTTCCGATCAATATAGCAATCAGCCCCAGCATTTT
>TRBV29-1|TRBJ1-1|13|-|-
CSGYREMNTEAFF
TGCAGCGGCTACAGGGAGATGAACACTGAAGCTTTCTTT
>TRBV15|TRBJ1-5|14|once|TRBD1
CATSSGTGFQPQHF
TGTGCCACCAGCAGCGGGACAGGGTTTCAGCCCCAGCATTTT
>TRBV10-3|TRBJ1-3|20|-|-
CAISESPLPTGLTSGNTIYF
TGTGCCATCAGTGAGTCCCCCCTCCCTACAGGGCTAACCTCTGGAAACACCATATATTTT
>TRBV10-1|TRBJ2-7|11|few|-
CASSSSYEQYF
TGCGCCAGCAGTTCATCCTACGAGCAGTACTTC
>TRBV11-3|TRBJ1-1|17|-|TRBD1
CASSLGDYRGSNTEAFF
TGTGCCAGCAGCTTAGGTGATTACAGGGGCTCGAACACTGAAGCTTTCTTT
>TRBV7-9|TRBJ1-5|15|few|-
CASSNGTISNQPQHF
TGTGCCAGCAGCAACGGGACAATTAGCAATCAGCCCCAGCATTTT
>TRBV2|TRBJ1-4|15|-|TRBD1
CASRQGASANEKLFF
TGTGCCAGCCGACAGGGGGCATCAGCTAATGAAAAACTGTTTTTT
>TRBV2|TRBJ2-1|16|-|TRBD2
CASSARTSGIYNEQFF
TGTGCCAGCAGTGCAAGAACTAGCGGGATCTACAATGAGCAGTTCTTC
>TRBV3-1/TRBV3-2|TRBJ2-1|16|-|TRBD2
CASSPRLAGGQYEQFF
TGTGCCAGCAGCCCCAGACTAGCGGGGGGGCAGTATGAGCAGTTCTTC
>TRBV15|TRBJ2-3|15|-|-
CATSRDGLNTDTQYF
TGTGCCACCAGCAGAGATGGACTAAACACAGATACGCAGTATTTT
>TRBV5-1|TRBJ2-2|16|-|TRBD1
CASSPGTGEFFNELFF
TGCGCCAGCAGCCCGGGGACAGGAGAATTCTTCAATGAGCTGTTTTTT
>TRBV3-1/TRBV3-2|TRBJ1-2|16|-|TRBD1
CASSLTTGASYYGYTF
TGTGCCAGCAGCCTCACGACAGGGGCCAGCTACTATGGCTACACCTTC
>TRBV4-1|TRBJ2-5|16|-|TRBD2
CASSQGPGGGAETQYF
TGCGCCAGCAGCCAAGGGCCCGGCGGGGGGGCAGAGACCCAGTACTTC
>TRBV28|TRBJ2-7|15|-|-
CASSLGAGLTYEQYF
TGTGCCAGCAGTTTAGGGGCAGGTCTTACCTACGAGCAGTACTTC
>TRBV27|TRBJ1-5|16|-|-
CASSLGSQGGNQPQHF
TGTGCCAGCAGTTTAGGGTCGCAGGGTGGCAATCAGCCCCAGCATTTT
>TRBV2|TRBJ1-6|17|-|TRBD1
CASSFYYRDSADSPLHF
TGTGCCAGCAGTTTTTATTACCGGGACAGCGCGGATTCACCCCTCCACTTT
>TRBV28|TRBJ2-1|17|few|-
CASSFDRAGIEGNEQFF
TGTGCCAGCAGTTTTGACCGCGCGGGAATTGAAGGCAATGAGCAGTTCTTC
>TRBV7-8|TRBJ2-5|12|-|-
CASSLVRETQYF
TGTGCCAGCAGCTTAGTCCGGGAGACCCAGTACTTC
>TRBV27|TRBJ2-3|17|few|TRBD2
CASSPTLAGGRSDTQYF
TGTGCCAGCAGTCCAACATTAGCGGGGGGGCGCTCAGATACGCAGTATTTT
>TRBV2|TRBJ1-3|15|-|-
CASTPEGSSGNTIYF
TGTGCCAGCACCCCGGAGGGGAGCTCTGGAAACACCATATATTTT
>TRBV2|TRBJ1-3|16|-|TRBD1
CASSEVGTGSGNTIYF
TGTGCCAGCAGTGAAGTGGGGACAGGCTCTGGAAACACCATATATTTT
>TRBV6-5|TRBJ1-1|12|-|-
CASSYGQNEAFF
TGTGCCAGCAGTTACGGGCAGAATGAAGCTTTCTTT
>TRBV27|TRBJ2-1|16|-|TRBD2
CASSLLAGGPSNEQFF
TGTGCCAGCAGTTTATTGGCGGGAGGGCCTAGTAATGAGCAGTTCTTC